This TCR beta chain was retrieved from a study of shared clonotypes between healthy human individuals. Whole-study results and caveats: Of the naive CD4 clonotypes, approximately 5% were shared across four donors. Rarefaction demonstrated incomplete sorted-subset sequencing despite large depth.

Deep-level assay runs were performed. The method was immunoSEQ multiplex PCR; TCRdb's version includes in-frame clones alone and lacks a portion of them. The table has 2.5 million or so clones, roughly nine tenths seen once; the top ten hold under 0.15%. Comments on this clone: What it recognizes is unknown.

The CDR3 extends over 15 amino acids. Germline CDR1 reads SEHNR; CDR2 reads FQNEAQ (reference sequence). J gave up 4 bases and V 4 bases, and 2 bases lay outside the gene matches. The gene calls are TRBV7-9 and TRBJ1-6, with 9 bases matching TRBD1. The specimen sequenced was naive CD4+ T cells sorted from blood. As for subset: CD45RA+ positively selected. The receptor's source is a man between 18 and 35 years old in good health. The CDR3 DNA is TGTGCCAGCAGCTCGACAGGGGGGTATAATTCACCCCTCCACTTT. Translating gives CASSSTGGYNSPLHF.